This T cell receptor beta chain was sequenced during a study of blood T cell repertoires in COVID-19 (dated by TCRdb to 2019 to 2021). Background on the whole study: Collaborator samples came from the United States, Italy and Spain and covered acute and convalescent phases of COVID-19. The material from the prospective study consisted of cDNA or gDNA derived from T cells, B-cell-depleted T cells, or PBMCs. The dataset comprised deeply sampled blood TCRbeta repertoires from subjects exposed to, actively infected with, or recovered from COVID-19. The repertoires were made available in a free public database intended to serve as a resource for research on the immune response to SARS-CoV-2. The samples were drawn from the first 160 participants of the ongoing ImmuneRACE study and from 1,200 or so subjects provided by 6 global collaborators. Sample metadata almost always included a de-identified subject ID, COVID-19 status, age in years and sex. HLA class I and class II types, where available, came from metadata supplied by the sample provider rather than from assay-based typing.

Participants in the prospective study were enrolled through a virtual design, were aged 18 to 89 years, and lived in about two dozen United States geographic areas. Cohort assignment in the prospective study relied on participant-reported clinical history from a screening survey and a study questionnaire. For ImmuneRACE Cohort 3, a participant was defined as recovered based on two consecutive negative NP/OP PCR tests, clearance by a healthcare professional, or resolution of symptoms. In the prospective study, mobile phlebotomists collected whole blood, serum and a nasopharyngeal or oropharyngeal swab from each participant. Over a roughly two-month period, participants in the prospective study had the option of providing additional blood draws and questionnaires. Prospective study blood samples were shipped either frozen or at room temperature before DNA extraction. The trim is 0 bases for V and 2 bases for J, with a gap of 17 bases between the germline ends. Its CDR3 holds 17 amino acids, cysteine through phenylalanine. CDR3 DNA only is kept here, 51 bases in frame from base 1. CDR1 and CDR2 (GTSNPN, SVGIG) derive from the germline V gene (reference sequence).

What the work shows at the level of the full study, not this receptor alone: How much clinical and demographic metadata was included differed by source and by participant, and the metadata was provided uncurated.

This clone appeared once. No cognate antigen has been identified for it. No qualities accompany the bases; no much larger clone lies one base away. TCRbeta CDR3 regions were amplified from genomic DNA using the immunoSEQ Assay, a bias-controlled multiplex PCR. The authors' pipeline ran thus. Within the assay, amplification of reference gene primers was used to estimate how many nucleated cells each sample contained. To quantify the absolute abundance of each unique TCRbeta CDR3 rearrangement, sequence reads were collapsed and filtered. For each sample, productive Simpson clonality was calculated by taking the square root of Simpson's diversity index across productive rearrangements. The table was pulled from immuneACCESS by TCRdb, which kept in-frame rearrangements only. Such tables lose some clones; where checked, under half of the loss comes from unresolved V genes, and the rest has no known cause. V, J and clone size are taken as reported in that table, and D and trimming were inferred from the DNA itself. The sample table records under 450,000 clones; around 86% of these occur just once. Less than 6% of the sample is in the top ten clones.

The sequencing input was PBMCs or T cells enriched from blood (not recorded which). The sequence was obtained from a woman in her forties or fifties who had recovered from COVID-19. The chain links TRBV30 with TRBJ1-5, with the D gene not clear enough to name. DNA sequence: TGTGCCTGGAGTGTTTACGGGTCAATGAGGGGCAATCAGCCCCAGCATTTT. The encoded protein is CAWSVYGSMRGNQPQHF.